This T cell receptor (beta chain) was found in a study of beta chain features in type 1 diabetes. Points from the study as a whole: Patients' naive, central memory and Treg TCRB repertoires seemed closer to one another than those of healthy donors. Researchers report that Type 1 diabetes patients had moderately but significantly shorter TCRB CDR3s across all four CD4+ subsets.

This clone was detected only a few times. As yet, its antigen is unknown. The study reverse transcribed the entire isolated RNA, so it sequenced expressed TCRB transcripts. TCRdb's copy holds only in-frame clones and misses some; the assay was immunoSEQ multiplex PCR. The table lists 300,000 to 450,000 clones, 8.5% to 10% of them singletons. The CDR3 contains 14 residues. J lost 11 bases, V lost 6 bases, and 13 bases had no gene match. The V gene's germline CDR1 is MDHEN and CDR2 SYDVKM. Material for sequencing was central memory CD4+ T cells from blood. This clonotype originated in a man under 40 with type 1 diabetes. The chain recombines TRBV28 with TRBJ2-1, with 7 positions matching TRBD2. As DNA, the CDR3 is TGTGCCAGCAGGGCACCTGATTCGGGGGGAAAGCAGTTCTTC. Translating it yields CASRAPDSGGKQFF.